The clone carrying this TCR beta chain appeared a few times. Its specificity is unknown. Unique molecular identifiers tagged the TCRbeta library. TCRdb reprocessed the PCR reads via MiXCR and lists one record per CDR3 protein. Among 450,000 to 550,000 distinct CDR3 sequences listed, about 10% were seen once. These data come from a study of T-cell reconstitution after alpha-beta-depleted transplantation in children. Study results and limitations: Surviving recipient T cells and thymic progenitors produced the high day-60 TCRbeta diversity seen in some patients. Reportedly, alpha-beta T cells present about two months post-transplant originated from several hundred expanded clones of graft origin. Newly made T cells mostly supplied T-cell counts and diversity one year after transplant.

The clonotype was recovered from a female patient aged 2 to 10 who had a stem cell transplant for aplastic anemia, so the T cells may come from the graft donor. Material: PBMCs, mostly from graft donor cells, obtained 180 days after TCRalphabeta/CD19-depleted stem cell transplant.

The CDR3 region has the DNA TGCAGTGCTAGGTGGCACTTGAACACTGAAGCTTTCTTT. It codes for CSARWHLNTEAFF. J is TRBJ1-1 and V is TRBV20-1; no definite D call. The germline CDR1 and CDR2 sequences are DFQATT and SNEGSKA (reference sequence). The CDR3 is made up of 13 amino acids. The ends were cut back, 3 bases at V and 0 bases at J, with 8 bases in the middle.